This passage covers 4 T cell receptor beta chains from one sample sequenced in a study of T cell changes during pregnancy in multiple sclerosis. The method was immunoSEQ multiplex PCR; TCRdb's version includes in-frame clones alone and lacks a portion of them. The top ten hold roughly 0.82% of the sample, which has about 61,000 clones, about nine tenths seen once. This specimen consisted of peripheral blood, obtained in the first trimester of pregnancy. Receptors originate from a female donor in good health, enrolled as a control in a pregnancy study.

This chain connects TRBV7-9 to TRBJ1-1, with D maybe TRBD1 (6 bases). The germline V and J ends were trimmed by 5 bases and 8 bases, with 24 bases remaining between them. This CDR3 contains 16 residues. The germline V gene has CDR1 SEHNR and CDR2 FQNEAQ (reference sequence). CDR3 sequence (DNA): TGTGCCAGCAGCCTCCGGAGAGGGGGTCCCCCCGGAGAAGCTTTCTTT. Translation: CASSLRRGGPPGEAFF.

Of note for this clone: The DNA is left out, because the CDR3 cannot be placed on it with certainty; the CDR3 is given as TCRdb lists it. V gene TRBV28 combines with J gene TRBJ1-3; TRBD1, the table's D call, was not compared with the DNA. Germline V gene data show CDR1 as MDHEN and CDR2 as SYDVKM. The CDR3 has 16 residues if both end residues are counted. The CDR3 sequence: CASSTSGHTSGNTIYF.

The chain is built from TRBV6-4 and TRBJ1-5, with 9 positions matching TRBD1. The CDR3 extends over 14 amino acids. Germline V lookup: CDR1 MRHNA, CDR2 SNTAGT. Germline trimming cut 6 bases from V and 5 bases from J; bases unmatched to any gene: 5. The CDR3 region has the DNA TGTGCCAGCAGCGCTACAGGGGGCCATCAGCCCCAGCATTTT. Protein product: CASSATGGHQPQHF.

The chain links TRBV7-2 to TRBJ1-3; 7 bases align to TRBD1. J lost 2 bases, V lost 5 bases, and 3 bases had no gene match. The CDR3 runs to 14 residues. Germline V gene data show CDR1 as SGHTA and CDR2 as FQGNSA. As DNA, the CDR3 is TGTGCCAGCAGCCCGACAGGGACTGGAAACACCATATATTTT. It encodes CASSPTGTGNTIYF.